A selection of T cell receptor beta chains follows, all from one sample in a study of T cell clones after liver transplantation. The assay was immunoSEQ multiplex PCR, and TCRdb's table has in-frame clones only and misses some. Of 77,000 or so clones detected, 80% appear once; the ten largest clones hold 0.79%. The input for sequencing was CD4+ T cells from blood, taken 12 months after liver transplant. These receptors came from a human patient who received a liver transplant. Certain T cells may be donor cells from the graft. Both conserved end residues are part of each CDR3. Fields, in order: CDR3 DNA, CDR3 protein, CDR3 length, clone size, V gene, J gene, D gene. A D gene is named only where the DNA matches it firmly. Not every row has a clone size; where given, it reads once, few, many or a size class.

cdr3_nt: TGCGCCAGCAGCTTGTCCCCCAGCTCAACTAATGAAAAACTGTTTTTT; cdr3_aa: CASSLSPSSTNEKLFF; cdr3_length: 16; clone_size: -; v_call: TRBV5-1; j_call: TRBJ1-4; d_call: -
cdr3_nt: TGTGCCAGCTCACTTTCTGCGGGCAGAGGCACAGATACGCAGTATTTT; cdr3_aa: CASSLSAGRGTDTQYF; cdr3_length: 16; clone_size: few; v_call: TRBV18; j_call: TRBJ2-3; d_call: -
cdr3_nt: TGTGCCAGCAGTCTATGGGACAGCGGACCTAACTATGGCTACACCTTC; cdr3_aa: CASSLWDSGPNYGYTF; cdr3_length: 16; clone_size: -; v_call: TRBV28; j_call: TRBJ1-2; d_call: TRBD1
cdr3_nt: TGTGCCAGCTCACCATTCAGGCAGGAGAACACCGGGGAGCTGTTTTTT; cdr3_aa: CASSPFRQENTGELFF; cdr3_length: 16; clone_size: -; v_call: TRBV18; j_call: TRBJ2-2; d_call: -
cdr3_nt: TGTGCCAGCAGCAGCAGTCGACAGGCGTTGTATGGCTACACCTTC; cdr3_aa: CASSSSRQALYGYTF; cdr3_length: 15; clone_size: medium-sized; v_call: TRBV7-8; j_call: TRBJ1-2; d_call: -
cdr3_nt: TGTGCCAGCTCACCGCCGGGACAGGTTTACGAGCAGTACTTC; cdr3_aa: CASSPPGQVYEQYF; cdr3_length: 14; clone_size: few; v_call: TRBV18; j_call: TRBJ2-7; d_call: TRBD1
cdr3_nt: TGTGCCAGTAGTATAAGGACGGGCGGCACTGAAGCTTTCTTT; cdr3_aa: CASSIRTGGTEAFF; cdr3_length: 14; clone_size: -; v_call: TRBV19; j_call: TRBJ1-1; d_call: -
cdr3_nt: TGTGCCAGCAGCTTAGTGGCGGGATCAGACACCGGGGAGCTGTTTTTT; cdr3_aa: CASSLVAGSDTGELFF; cdr3_length: 16; clone_size: -; v_call: TRBV7-8; j_call: TRBJ2-2; d_call: -
cdr3_nt: TGTGCCAGTAGTATCCAACTAGCGGGAGGACGGAACGAGCAGTACTTC; cdr3_aa: CASSIQLAGGRNEQYF; cdr3_length: 16; clone_size: medium-sized; v_call: TRBV19; j_call: TRBJ2-7; d_call: TRBD2
cdr3_nt: TGTGCCAGCAGTTTAGGGGTAGCGGGAGCTTGGGAGCAGTTCTTC; cdr3_aa: CASSLGVAGAWEQFF; cdr3_length: 15; clone_size: -; v_call: TRBV28; j_call: TRBJ2-1; d_call: TRBD2